This T cell receptor (beta chain) was obtained from a study of naive and memory T cell subsets. Study-level findings and limits: In CD4 and CD8 cells, diversity dropped from naive through EMRA.

Trimming stripped 3 bases from V and 2 bases from J, with 11 bases between. Germline values: CDR1 MGHRA, CDR2 YSYEKL. This CDR3 is 14 amino acids long. This clonotype was counted between two and nine times. The antigen is undetermined. The beta constant-region primer was an equimolar mix of two oligonucleotides covering TRBC1 and TRBC2. One entry per CDR3 protein results from TCRdb running MiXCR on the UMI-ligation and nested PCR reads. The sample records 89,000 or so distinct CDR3 sequences, approximately 14% being singletons. The chain recombines TRBV4-1 with TRBJ2-7, with D perhaps matching TRBD1 (5 bases). The sequence derives from a human donor in good health. What was sequenced was central memory CD4+ T cells from blood. The CDR3 here is CASSQQGLPYEQYF. The CDR3 DNA reads TGCGCCAGCAGCCAGCAGGGTTTACCCTACGAGCAGTACTTC.